A single TCR beta chain is shown here with its context. Its antigen is not known. At one end the junction does not follow the germline gene, possibly because of a read error. The sample originates from a study of cytomegalovirus exposure and HLA in healthy donors. Study-level points and caveats: Donors were assumed by presence/absence analyses to have roughly uniform sequencing depth.

The PCR ran on 60 Vbeta and 13 Jbeta primers. This table comes from immunoSEQ multiplex PCR, and its TCRdb copy is limited to in-frame clones, with some not included. Among some 150,000 clones listed, around 79% were seen once. CDR1 SGHDN and CDR2 FVKESK come from the germline V gene. CDR3 length: 13 residues. The sequencing input was PBMCs. The clonotype comes from a man aged 40-55 years in good health and CMV-seronegative. V and J are TRBV14 and TRBJ1-2; 12 bases map to TRBD1. For the CDR3, the DNA is TGTGCCAGCAGCCCAACCGGGACAGGGGGCCCCTCCTTC. As protein: CASSPTGTGGPSF. Looking up the rest from reference TRBV14 and TRBJ1-2 gives the full variable domain: EAGVTQFPSHSVIEKGQTVTLRCDPISGHDNLYWYRRVMGKEIKFLLHFVKESKQDESGMPNNRFLAERTGGTYSTLKVQPAELEDSGVYFCASSPTGTGGPSFGSGTRLTVV.